This entry lists 9 T cell receptor beta chains sequenced from one sample in a study of a mutant IDH1 vaccine in newly diagnosed glioma. Here immunoSEQ multiplex PCR was the method, and the copy in TCRdb shows in-frame clones only, minus some. Found here are just under 95,000 clones, about 80% of them singletons; the top ten hold approximately 7.4%. Time point described: baseline, week 1 (first vaccination visit). Treatment given: pre-vaccination baseline after standard-of-care therapy. Material: PBMCs, obtained from a glioma patient treated with radiotherapy, temozolomide or both. These receptors came from a woman aged 45 to 65 with glioma.

The chain carries TRBV9 and TRBJ2-7; the D is unclear. Germline CDR1 reads SGDLS; CDR2 reads YYNGEE. This CDR3 spans 14 amino acids. Trimming cost V 0 bases and J 2 bases, with 9 bases left between them. The CDR3 protein is CASSVAHGTYEQYF. CDR3 bases: TGTGCCAGCAGCGTAGCTCATGGCACCTACGAGCAGTACTTC.

The chain links TRBV5-4 to TRBJ2-5, with 8 bases identical to TRBD1. CDR1 and CDR2 (germline): SGHNT, YYREEE (reference sequence). Trimming at V came to 4 bases and at J to 5 bases, leaving 10 bases not matched to a gene. The CDR3 extends over 15 amino acids. The CDR3 sequence: CASSPGGGREETQYF. The CDR3 DNA is TGTGCCAGCAGCCCAGGGGGCGGAAGGGAGGAGACCCAGTACTTC.

This rearrangement joins TRBV2 to TRBJ1-5; a possible D gene is TRBD1 (6 bases). This CDR3 has 17 residues. V lost 5 bases and J 2 bases, leaving 19 bases between the germline ends. The germline V gene has CDR1 SNHLY and CDR2 FYNNEI. CDR3 in amino acids: CASSRGQDSTRNQPQHF. In nucleotides, the CDR3 is TGTGCCAGCAGTAGGGGCCAGGACAGTACCCGCAATCAGCCCCAGCATTTT.

The rearrangement links TRBV27 to TRBJ1-2; D remains ambiguous. The CDR3 runs 12 residues. Trimming left V 5 bases short and J 9 bases short, with 13 bases between. Germline CDR1 and CDR2: MNHEY and SMNVEV (reference sequence). The CDR3 here is CASSTGGRSYTF. Written as DNA, the CDR3 is TGTGCCAGCAGTACGGGCGGACGTAGCTACACCTTC.

The chain is built from TRBV7-9 and TRBJ1-2, with D unresolved. The V end lost 1 base, the J end lost 3 bases, and 6 bases lay between the germline ends. The germline V gene encodes CDR1 SEHNR and CDR2 FQNEAQ (reference sequence). This CDR3 contains 13 residues. CDR3 sequence (DNA): TGTGCCAGCAGCTTAGTGGCGGACTATGGCTACACCTTC. This codes for CASSLVADYGYTF.

The chain is built from TRBV9 and TRBJ2-7, with 8 positions matching TRBD1. Germline V gene lookup returns CDR1 SGDLS and CDR2 YYNGEE. There are 17 residues in the CDR3. The junction had 11 bases not matched to a gene; V was cut back by 0 bases and J by 3 bases. CDR3 sequence (DNA): TGTGCCAGCAGCGTAGCCCCCAGTGACAGGGGATTCTACGAGCAGTACTTC. This encodes CASSVAPSDRGFYEQYF.

The chain recombines TRBV19 with TRBJ2-3, with a tentative D call TRBD2 (6 bases). Germline assignment: CDR1 LNHDA and CDR2 SQIVND (reference sequence). CDR3 length: 15 residues. V was pared by 3 bases and J by 4 bases, with 14 bases between. CDR3 region: CASSIRDSSPDTQYF. The CDR3, as DNA: TGTGCCAGTAGTATCCGGGACTCATCGCCAGATACGCAGTATTTT.

The V gene is TRBV19, the J gene TRBJ2-7, with D perhaps assigned TRBD1 or TRBD2 (5 bases each). Germline CDR1 is LNHDA and CDR2 is SQIVND (reference sequence). This CDR3 region has 15 residues. Trimming stripped 6 bases from V and 3 bases from J, with 18 bases between. Here the CDR3 reads CASSTWGTGNYEQYF. In nucleotides, the CDR3 is TGTGCCAGTAGCACCTGGGGGACGGGAAACTACGAGCAGTACTTC.

CDR3 protein: CASSAGRTSQQFF. In nucleotides, the CDR3 is TGTGCCAGCAGCGCCGGACGGACTAGTCAGCAGTTCTTC. V gene TRBV11-3 combines with J gene TRBJ2-1; 7 bases fit TRBD2. CDR1 and CDR2 from the germline V gene are SGHNT and YENEEA. CDR3 length: 13 amino acids. The J segment lost 11 bases and the V segment lost 5 bases, leaving 9 bases of the junction unmatched.